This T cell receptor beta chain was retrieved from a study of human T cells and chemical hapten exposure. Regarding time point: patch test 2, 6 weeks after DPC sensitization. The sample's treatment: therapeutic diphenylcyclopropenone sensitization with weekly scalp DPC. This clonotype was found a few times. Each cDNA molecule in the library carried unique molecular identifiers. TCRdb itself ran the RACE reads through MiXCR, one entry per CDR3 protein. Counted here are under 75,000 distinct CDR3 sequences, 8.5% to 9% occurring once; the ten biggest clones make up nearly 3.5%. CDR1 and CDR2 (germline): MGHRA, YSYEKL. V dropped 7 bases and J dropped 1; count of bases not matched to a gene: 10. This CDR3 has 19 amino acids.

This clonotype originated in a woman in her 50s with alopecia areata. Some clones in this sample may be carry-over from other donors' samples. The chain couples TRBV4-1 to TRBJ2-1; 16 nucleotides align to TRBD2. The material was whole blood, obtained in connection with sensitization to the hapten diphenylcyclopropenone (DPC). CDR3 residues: CASTPGGLAGGMSYNEQFF. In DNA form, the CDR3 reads TGCGCCAGCACCCCCGGGGGACTAGCGGGAGGGATGTCCTACAATGAGCAGTTCTTC.